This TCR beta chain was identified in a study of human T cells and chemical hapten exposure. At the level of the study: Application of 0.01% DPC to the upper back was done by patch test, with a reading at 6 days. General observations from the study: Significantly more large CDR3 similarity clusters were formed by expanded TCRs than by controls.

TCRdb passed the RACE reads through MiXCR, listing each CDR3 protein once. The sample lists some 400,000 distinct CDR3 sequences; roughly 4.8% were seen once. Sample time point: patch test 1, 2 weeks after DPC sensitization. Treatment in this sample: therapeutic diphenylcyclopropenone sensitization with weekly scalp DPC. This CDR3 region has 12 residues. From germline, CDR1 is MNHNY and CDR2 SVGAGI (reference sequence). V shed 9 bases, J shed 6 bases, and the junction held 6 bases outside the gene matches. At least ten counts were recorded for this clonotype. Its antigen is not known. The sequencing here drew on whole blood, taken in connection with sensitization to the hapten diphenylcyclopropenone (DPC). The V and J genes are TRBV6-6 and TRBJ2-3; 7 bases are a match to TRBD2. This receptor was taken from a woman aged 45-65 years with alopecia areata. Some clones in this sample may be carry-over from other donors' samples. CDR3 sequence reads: CASREGRDTQYF. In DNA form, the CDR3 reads TGTGCCAGTAGGGAGGGCCGGGATACGCAGTATTTT.